This is a list of T cell receptor beta chains from one sample in a study of blood T cells in healthy people across ages. TCRdb fed the 5' RACE reads into MiXCR, producing one record per CDR3 protein. Among approximately 730,000 distinct CDR3 sequences listed, around 46% were seen once. Sequences were obtained from blood. The origin of the receptors is a woman aged 55-70 years in good health. Each CDR3 is given with its conserved first and last residue.

TRBV6-5,CASSDVTGDNSPLHF
TRBV25-1,CASSVSGTGTYEQYF
TRBV6-6,CASIAQKETQFF
TRBV7-9,CASSSPRGGTQETQYF
TRBV12-3/TRBV12-4,CASAPLHGNEKLFF
TRBV20-1,CSATAGGLAKNIQYF
TRBV5-1,CASSFGLAGETTYEQYF
TRBV19,CASSSGGRSRTDTQYF
TRBV7-2,CASSPRLGGAAGELFF
TRBV6-5,CASSYGPSTDTQYF
TRBV12-3/TRBV12-4,CASSLIIASGELFF
TRBV10-3,CAISEQGPQLVQETQYF
TRBV29-1,CSVFRDGETQYF
TRBV12-5,CASGRVQNEQFF
TRBV7-2,CASSLVPLAGYNEQFF
TRBV12-5,CASGLASGSTVYEQYF
TRBV14,CASSQVAGEREQYF
TRBV11-2,CASSPTATVRETQYF
TRBV5-4,CASSDLNYEQYF
TRBV2,CASSEGSPHYTF
TRBV6-6,CASSTGGLLGSPLHF
TRBV6-2/TRBV6-3,CASRDRGGYSNQPQHF
TRBV9,CASSLSNGQGAWFDEKLFF
TRBV21-1,CASSETSSDETQYF
TRBV11-2,CASSLGATSGGLGETQYF
TRBV11-3,CASSLVQGDGEQFF
TRBV29-1,CSVPRTGNVGGYTF
TRBV20-1,CSARTGVDQPQHF
TRBV20-1,CSAPGTGHTYGYTF
TRBV6-4,CASSGTGGAGNEQFF
TRBV7-2,CASRGQQGNNEQYF
TRBV5-5,CASSFGEIVGTQYF
TRBV4-2,CASSHTGTGAGEQYF
TRBV5-6,CASSLRGTGIFHSSSYNEQFF
TRBV11-2,CASSLNSGGPGEQYF
TRBV20-1,CSALRAVRLEQYF
TRBV5-1,CASSDGTGVNEQFF
TRBV3-1,CASRETGDSYEQYF
TRBV3-1,CASSQAETIEKLFF
TRBV14,CASSYRTGGIYEQYF
TRBV27,CASSPPWVGPSSYEQYF
TRBV7-9,CASSSDRDQPQHF